This T cell receptor beta chain was found in a study of blood T cell repertoires in COVID-19. Overall study context: Sites across the United States, Italy and Spain contributed samples from acute and convalescent COVID-19.

The germline CDR1 and CDR2 sequences are KGHDR and SFDVKD. The CDR3 sequence is 17 residues long. Trimming took 6 bases from V and 7 from J, leaving 21 bases between them. This clone was detected once. The method was immunoSEQ multiplex PCR; TCRdb's version includes in-frame clones alone and lacks a portion of them. The data show 270,000 or so clones, around 82% seen once. The genes are TRBV24-1 and TRBJ1-6; D is ambiguous. The sample consisted of peripheral blood. The sequence derives from a woman in her forties or fifties who had recovered from COVID-19. CDR3 sequence (DNA): TGTGCCACCAGTCCCCAACATTCAATTGCGGGAAATTCACCCCTCCACTTT. Its translation: CATSPQHSIAGNSPLHF.